This T cell receptor beta chain was captured by sequencing in a study of identical twins (dated by TCRdb to between 2015 and 2016). Study-wide context: TCR alpha and beta repertoires from monozygotic twins, unrelated adults of various ages and cord blood were deep-sequenced to test whether fetal clonotypes persist. Replicate twin experiments were performed at different times using different library preparation protocols to rule out contamination.

The table lists this clonotype with many counts. The clone's antigen remains unknown. The input lacks base qualities; no much larger clone sits a single base away. Every donor was a healthy Caucasian. The study also sequenced three unrelated non-twin adults: a male aged 18 to 30, a male aged 50 to 60 and a female aged 50 to 60. Miltenyi CD45RO+ enrichment and human naive T-cell isolation kits were used to isolate memory (CD45RO+) and naive T cells from PBMC. For this chain, trimming is 0 bases at the V end and 0 bases at the J end, and the number of junction bases without a gene match is 3. Based on the germline V gene, the CDR1 and CDR2 sequences are SGHRS and YFSETQ. Including the terminal cysteine and phenylalanine, the CDR3 comprises 16 residues. Only CDR3 DNA remains: 48 bases, in frame from the first base. Overall results and qualifications from the work: Zero-insertion analyses could be partly confounded by invariant T cells such as MAIT and iNKT, though diverse VJ usage argued against such confounding for most clonotypes. The excess sharing between twins in beta out-of-frame sequences was weaker because fewer shared sequences reduced the signal-to-noise ratio. Because the same donors could not be followed over many years, the conclusions relied on cross-sectional statistical analysis. Abundant cord blood beta clonotypes carried fewer insertions; young adult naive repertoires showed a weaker similar trend, while memory repertoires showed none. In monozygotic twins, recombination models systematically underestimated out-of-frame TCR alpha sharing, but the models matched the sharing seen between unrelated individuals. Out-of-frame TCR alpha sequences shared between twins showed an excess of low generation-probability sequences compared with coincidental sharing between unrelated individuals.

Libraries were made using 5' RACE. The run used an Illumina HiSeq 2000. Template switching introduced a universal primer binding site; the final cDNA contained a unique molecular identifier, enabling accurate counting of TCR cDNA molecules. Specific primers in the conserved constant-segment region were used to synthesize first-strand cDNA for TCR alpha and beta chains. To control for contamination, every cDNA library was double barcoded, receiving both a SMART-Mk sample barcode and Illumina barcodes. TruSeq adapter sequences along with Illumina sample barcodes were introduced in two successive PCR steps. The TCR alpha and beta cDNA libraries were sequenced on the Illumina HiSeq platform using custom primers. Per the authors' processing: Unique molecular identifiers were extracted from raw reads with MiGEC, and CDR3 positions were determined with MiXCR. For each individual, recombination models were inferred using an EM algorithm with the repgenHMM and IGoR tools. The tcR package in R was used for shared clonotype analysis, with sharing normalized by the product of cloneset sizes. To study raw recombination free of thymic and clonal selection effects, out-of-frame nonproductive sequences were analyzed. In-frame beta chains were kept once TCRdb had trimmed the public reads at Q25 with fastp and called clones with MiXCR. One record per CDR3 amino acid sequence lists the most common genes and DNA. TCRdb, not the original authors, processed these V and J calls. In this sample the table shows a few hundred thousand distinct CDR3 sequences, about 10% of which occur a single time. The biggest ten clones account for approximately 8.9% of the sample.

The sample comprised naive T cells sorted from blood. The sample's cell subset or site label, in plain terms: cells isolated with a human naive T-cell isolation kit. The sequence was collected from a woman aged 45 to 65 in good health. The V gene is TRBV5-1 and the J gene is TRBJ1-5; 7 nucleotides in the junction match TRBD1. The DNA is as follows: TGCGCCAGCAGCTTGGGCCAGGGGGATAGCAATCAGCCCCAGCATTTT. It codes for CASSLGQGDSNQPQHF.